One T cell receptor beta chain is described in this entry. The antigen remains undetermined. These data originate in a study of T cell repertoires in cytomegalovirus infection. The germline CDR1 and CDR2 sequences are LGHDT and YNNKEL (reference sequence). Trimming took 3 bases from V and 3 from J, leaving 8 bases between them. The length of the CDR3 is 13 residues. TCRdb reprocessed the reads via MiXCR and lists one record per CDR3 protein. The sample holds 100,000 to 150,000 distinct CDR3 sequences, around 25% seen once. The TCR was taken from a human donor in good health (CMV status not recorded). Some clones in this sample may be carry-over from other donors' samples. V usage is TRBV3-1 and J usage is TRBJ1-1, with a weak D call TRBD1 (5 bases). Sequencing was carried out using PBMCs, sequenced either directly or after in vitro stimulation (not recorded which). This CDR3 reads CASSQGVDTEAFF. The CDR3 DNA follows: TGTGCCAGCAGCCAGGGGGTGGACACTGAAGCTTTCTTT.